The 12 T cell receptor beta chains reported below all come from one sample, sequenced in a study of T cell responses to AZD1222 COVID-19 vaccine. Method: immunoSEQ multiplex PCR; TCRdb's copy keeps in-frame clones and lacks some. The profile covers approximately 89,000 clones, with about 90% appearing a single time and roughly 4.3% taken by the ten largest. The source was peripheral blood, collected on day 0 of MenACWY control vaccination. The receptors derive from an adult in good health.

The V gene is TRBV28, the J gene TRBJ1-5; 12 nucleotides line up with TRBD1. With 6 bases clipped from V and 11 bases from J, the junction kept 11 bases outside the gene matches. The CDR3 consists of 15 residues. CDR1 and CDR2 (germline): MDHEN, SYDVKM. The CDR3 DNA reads TGTGCCAGCAGAGCCGGGACAGGGGGCTCTCTGGCCCAGCATTTT. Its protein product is CASRAGTGGSLAQHF.

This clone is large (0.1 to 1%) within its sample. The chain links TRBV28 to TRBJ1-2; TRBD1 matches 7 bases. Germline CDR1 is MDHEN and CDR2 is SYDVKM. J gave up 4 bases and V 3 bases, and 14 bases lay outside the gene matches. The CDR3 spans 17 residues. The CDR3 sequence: CASSFDRVVDVTYGYTF. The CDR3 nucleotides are TGTGCCAGCAGTTTTGACAGGGTGGTGGATGTTACCTATGGCTACACCTTC.

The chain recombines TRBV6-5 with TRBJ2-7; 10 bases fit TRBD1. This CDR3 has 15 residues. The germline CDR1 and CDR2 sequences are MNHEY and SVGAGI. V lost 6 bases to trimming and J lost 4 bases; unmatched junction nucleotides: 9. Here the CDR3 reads CASRPILGQGYEQYF. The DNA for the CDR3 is TGTGCCAGCAGGCCAATATTGGGACAGGGGTACGAGCAGTACTTC.

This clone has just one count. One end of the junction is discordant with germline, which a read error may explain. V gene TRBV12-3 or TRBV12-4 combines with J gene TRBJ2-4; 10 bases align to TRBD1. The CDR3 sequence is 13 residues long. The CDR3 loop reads CASSSQTGGDPAF. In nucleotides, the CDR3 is TGTGCCAGCAGTTCACAGACAGGGGGCGATCCCGCCTTC.

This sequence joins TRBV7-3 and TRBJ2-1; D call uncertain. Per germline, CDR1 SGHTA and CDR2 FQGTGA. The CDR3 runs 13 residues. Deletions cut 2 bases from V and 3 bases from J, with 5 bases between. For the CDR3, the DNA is TGTGCCAGCAGCTTAGGGGACTACAATGAGCAGTTCTTC. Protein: CASSLGDYNEQFF.

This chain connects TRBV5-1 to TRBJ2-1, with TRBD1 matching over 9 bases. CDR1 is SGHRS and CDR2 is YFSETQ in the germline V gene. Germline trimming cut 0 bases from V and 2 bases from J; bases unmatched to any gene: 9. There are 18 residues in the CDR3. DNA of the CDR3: TGCGCCAGCAGCTTGGCCGTGGACAGGGGATACCCCTACAATGAGCAGTTCTTC. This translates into CASSLAVDRGYPYNEQFF.

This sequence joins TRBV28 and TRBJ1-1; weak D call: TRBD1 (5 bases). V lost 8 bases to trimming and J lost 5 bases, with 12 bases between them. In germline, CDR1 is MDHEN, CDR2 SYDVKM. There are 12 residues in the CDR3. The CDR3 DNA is TGTGCCAGCTTGGGGGTATGGACTGAAGCTTTCTTT. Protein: CASLGVWTEAFF. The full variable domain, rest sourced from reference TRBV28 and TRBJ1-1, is DVKVTQSSRYLVKRTGEKVFLECVQDMDHENMFWYRQDPGLGLRLIYFSYDVKMKEKGDIPEGYSVSREKKERFSLILESASTNQTSMYLCASLGVWTEAFFGQGTRLTVV.

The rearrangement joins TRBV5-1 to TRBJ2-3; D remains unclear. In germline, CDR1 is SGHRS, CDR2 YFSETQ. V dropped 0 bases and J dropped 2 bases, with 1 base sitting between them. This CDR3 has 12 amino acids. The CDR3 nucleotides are TGCGCCAGCAGCTTGGTCACAGATACGCAGTATTTT. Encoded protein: CASSLVTDTQYF.

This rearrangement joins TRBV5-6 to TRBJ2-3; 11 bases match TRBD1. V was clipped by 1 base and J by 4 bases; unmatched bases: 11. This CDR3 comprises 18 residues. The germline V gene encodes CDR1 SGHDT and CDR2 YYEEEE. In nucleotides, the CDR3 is TGTGCCAGCAGCTTGTATTCCTGGACAGGGGGCTTCGCAGATACGCAGTATTTT. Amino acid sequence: CASSLYSWTGGFADTQYF.

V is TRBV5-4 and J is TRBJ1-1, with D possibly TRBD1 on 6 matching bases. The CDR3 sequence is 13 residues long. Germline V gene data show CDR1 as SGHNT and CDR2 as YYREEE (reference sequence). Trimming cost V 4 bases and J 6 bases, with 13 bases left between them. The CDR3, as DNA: TGTGCCAGCAGCGTGGGGGGGCGGGCTGAAGCTTTCTTT. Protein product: CASSVGGRAEAFF. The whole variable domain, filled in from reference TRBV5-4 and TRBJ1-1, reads ETGVTQSPTHLIKTRGQQVTLRCSSQSGHNTVSWYQQALGQGPQFIFQYYREEENGRGNFPPRFSGLQFPNYSSELNVNALELDDSALYLCASSVGGRAEAFFGQGTRLTVV.

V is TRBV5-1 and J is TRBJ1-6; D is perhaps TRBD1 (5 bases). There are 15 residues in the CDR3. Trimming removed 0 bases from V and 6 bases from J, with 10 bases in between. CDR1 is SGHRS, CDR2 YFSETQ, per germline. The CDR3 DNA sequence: TGCGCCAGCAGCTTGGATGTGGGGGGTAATTCACCCCTCCACTTT. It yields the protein CASSLDVGGNSPLHF. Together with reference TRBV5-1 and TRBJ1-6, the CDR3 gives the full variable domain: KAGVTQTPRYLIKTRGQQVTLSCSPISGHRSVSWYQQTPGQGLQFLFEYFSETQRNKGNFPGRFSGRQFSNSRSEMNVSTLELGDSALYLCASSLDVGGNSPLHFGNGTRLTVT.

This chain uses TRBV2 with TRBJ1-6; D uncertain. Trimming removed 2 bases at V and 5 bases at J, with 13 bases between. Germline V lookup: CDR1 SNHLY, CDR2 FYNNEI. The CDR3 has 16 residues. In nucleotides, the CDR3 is TGTGCCAGCAGTGAACTGGGTGAGAAAAATAATTCACCCCTCCACTTT. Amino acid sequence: CASSELGEKNNSPLHF.